This T cell receptor beta chain was sequenced during a study of blood T cells in healthy people across ages. Study results and caveats: PBMCs left unsorted prevented a conclusive naive versus antigen-experienced comparison.

Germline values: CDR1 SSHAT, CDR2 FNYEAQ (reference sequence). This CDR3 is built from 17 residues. PCR was performed a second time for about 7 to 12 cycles using a sample-barcoded 5' primer and a J-beta primer mix. TCRdb called the 5' RACE reads again in MiXCR, with one record for every CDR3 protein. The top ten clones hold 9.5% to 13% of a sample with approximately 960,000 distinct CDR3 sequences, under 35% of them seen once. To note about this clonotype: The target antigen is unknown. One end of the junction fails to match germline, which may point to a read error.

This sample was also put to use in a study of T cells of mothers and their children.

The chain recombines TRBV7-7 with TRBJ2-5; 8 bases agree with TRBD1. This receptor was taken from a woman aged 40 to 50 in good health. Sequencing was done on a sample of blood. The CDR3 reads CASSSRGLWTGQETQYF. Written as DNA, the CDR3 is TGTGCTAGCAGCAGCAGGGGCCTCTGGACAGGGCAAGAGACCCAGTACTTC.